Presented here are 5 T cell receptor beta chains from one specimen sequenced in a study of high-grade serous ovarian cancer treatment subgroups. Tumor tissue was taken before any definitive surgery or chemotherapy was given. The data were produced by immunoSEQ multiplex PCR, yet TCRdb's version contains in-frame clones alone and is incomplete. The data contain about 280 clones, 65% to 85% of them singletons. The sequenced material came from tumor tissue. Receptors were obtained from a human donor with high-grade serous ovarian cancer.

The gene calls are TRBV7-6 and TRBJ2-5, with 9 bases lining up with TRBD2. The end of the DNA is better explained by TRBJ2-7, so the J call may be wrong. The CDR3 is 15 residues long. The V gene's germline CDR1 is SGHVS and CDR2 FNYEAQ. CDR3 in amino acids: CASSPQPSGTDEQYF. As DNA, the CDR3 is TGTGCCAGCAGCCCCCAGCCTAGCGGGACTGACGAGCAGTACTTC.

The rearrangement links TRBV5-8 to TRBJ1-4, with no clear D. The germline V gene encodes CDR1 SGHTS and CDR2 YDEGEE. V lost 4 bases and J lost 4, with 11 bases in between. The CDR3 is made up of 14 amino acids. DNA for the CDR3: TGTGCCAGCAGCCTATCTTGGGGTAATGAAAAACTGTTTTTT. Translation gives CASSLSWGNEKLFF.

The CDR3 here is CATSRSRGADYGYTF. The CDR3 coding sequence is TGTGCCACCAGCAGATCACGGGGCGCGGACTATGGCTACACCTTC. This chain uses TRBV15 with TRBJ1-2; TRBD1 is a possible D gene (5 bases). Trimming took off 2 bases at V and 3 bases at J, with 13 bases between the two ends. Per germline, CDR1 LNHNV and CDR2 YYDKDF (reference sequence). The CDR3 spans 15 residues.

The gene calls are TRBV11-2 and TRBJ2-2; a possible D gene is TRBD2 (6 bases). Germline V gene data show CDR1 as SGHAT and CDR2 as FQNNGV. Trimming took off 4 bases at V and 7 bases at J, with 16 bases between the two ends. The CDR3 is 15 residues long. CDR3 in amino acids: CASSSRGGQVGELFF. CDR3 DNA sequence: TGTGCCAGCAGCTCCCGCGGAGGGCAGGTCGGGGAGCTGTTTTTT.

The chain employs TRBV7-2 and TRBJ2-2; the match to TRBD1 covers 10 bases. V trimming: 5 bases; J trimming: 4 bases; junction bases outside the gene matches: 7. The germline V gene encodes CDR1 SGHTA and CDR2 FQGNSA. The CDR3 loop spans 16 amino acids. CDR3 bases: TGTGCCAGCAGCCGCCGACAGGGGGCACTCACCGGGGAGCTGTTTTTT. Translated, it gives CASSRRQGALTGELFF.